The 8 T cell receptor beta chains reported below all come from one sample, sequenced in a study of metastatic and nonmetastatic thyroid tumors. Nobody among the patients had been given any treatment before thyroid surgery. Via MiXCR, TCRdb re-called the PCR reads. The table shows about 40,000 clones, with roughly 13% occurring only once. Input material: blood. These receptors were obtained from a female donor with papillary thyroid cancer or a benign thyroid nodule (not recorded which). Some clones in this sample may be carry-over from other donors' samples.

This clone was found a few times. The rearrangement links TRBV2 to TRBJ2-5, with D unresolved. The length of the CDR3 is 11 residues. CDR1 is SNHLY, CDR2 FYNNEI, per germline. V was trimmed by 5 bases and J by 3 bases, leaving 4 bases between them. CDR3 nucleotide sequence: TGTGCCAGCAGTATAAAAGAGACCCAGTACTTC. Its translation: CASSIKETQYF.

The chain has TRBV20-1 and TRBJ2-3; 12 bases match TRBD2. Germline CDR1 is DFQATT and CDR2 is SNEGSKA (reference sequence). This CDR3 has 12 amino acids. The V segment lost 6 bases and the J segment 5 bases; nucleotides outside the gene matches: 0. The DNA for the CDR3 is TGCAGTGCGGGACTAGCGGGAGATACGCAGTATTTT. Translated, it gives CSAGLAGDTQYF.

Regarding this clone: A much more abundant neighbour one base away suggests this may be a read error. The chain carries TRBV2 and TRBJ1-4; perhaps TRBD1 as D (5 bases). Germline V CDR1 and CDR2: SNHLY, FYNNEI. This CDR3 has 19 residues. CDR3: CASSEKVSPGWATSEKLFF. CDR3 coding DNA: TGTGCCAGCAGTGAAAAGGTGTCGCCAGGGTGGGCAACTAGTGAAAAACTGTTTTTT.

The sample holds many counts of this clone. The chain uses TRBV27 and TRBJ2-7, with D perhaps being TRBD1 or TRBD2 (5 bases each). Per the germline V gene, CDR1 is MNHEY and CDR2 is SMNVEV (reference sequence). V dropped 3 bases and J dropped 2 bases, with 14 bases sitting between them. The CDR3 loop spans 15 amino acids. The CDR3 loop reads CASSLGDQYPYEQYF. The CDR3 region has the DNA TGTGCCAGCAGTTTGGGGGACCAGTATCCCTACGAGCAGTACTTC.

This clone came up many times. Sequence at one end of the junction differs from germline and may be a read error. CDR3 nucleotide sequence: TGTGCCAGCAGTGGGGTAGAGGAAAAACTGTTTTTT. Protein: CASSGVEEKLFF. The genes are TRBV10-3 and TRBJ1-4; D gene ambiguous. This CDR3 spans 12 amino acids. The germline CDR1 and CDR2 sequences are ENHRY and SYGVKD.

This clone showed up many times. The chain is built from TRBV19 and TRBJ1-4; D gene uncertain. Germline values: CDR1 LNHDA, CDR2 SQIVND (reference sequence). The CDR3 extends over 15 amino acids. The V end was cut by 1 base, the J end by 6 bases, with 12 bases between. As DNA, the CDR3 is TGTGCCAGTAGTATAGGGAGGTTTGTTGATGAAAAACTGTTTTTT. Amino acids: CASSIGRFVDEKLFF.

This clone was counted many times. The chain uses TRBV27 and TRBJ1-3, with D perhaps matching TRBD1 (6 bases). Germline lookup yields CDR1 MNHEY and CDR2 SMNVEV (reference sequence). The CDR3 spans 12 residues. Trimming cost V 11 bases and J 2 bases, with 10 bases left between them. The CDR3 spells CAVGGPGNTIYF. The CDR3 coding sequence is TGTGCCGTTGGGGGCCCTGGAAACACCATATATTTT.

This clone was seen at least ten times. The V gene is TRBV12-3 or TRBV12-4, the J gene TRBJ2-1; TRBD1 aligns across 11 bases. J gave up 10 bases and V 6 bases, and 11 bases lay outside the gene matches. The CDR3 runs to 15 residues. CDR3 nucleotide sequence: TGTGCCAGCAGACTAGGGTGGACAGGGGGCGCCGAGCAGTTCTTC. This encodes CASRLGWTGGAEQFF.